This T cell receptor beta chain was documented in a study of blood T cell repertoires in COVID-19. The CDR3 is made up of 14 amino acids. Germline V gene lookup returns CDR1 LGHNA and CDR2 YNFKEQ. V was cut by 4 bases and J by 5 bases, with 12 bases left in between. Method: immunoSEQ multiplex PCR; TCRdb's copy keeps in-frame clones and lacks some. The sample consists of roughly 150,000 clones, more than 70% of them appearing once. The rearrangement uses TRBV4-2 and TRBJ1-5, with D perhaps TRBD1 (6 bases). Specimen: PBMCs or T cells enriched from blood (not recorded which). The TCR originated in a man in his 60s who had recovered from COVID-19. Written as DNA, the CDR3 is TGTGCCAGCAGCCTAAGCGGGGGCGATCAGCCCCAGCATTTT. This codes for CASSLSGGDQPQHF.